The 20 T cell receptor beta chains given below trace back to one sample, sequenced in a study of blood T cell repertoires in COVID-19. Produced via immunoSEQ multiplex PCR; TCRdb's table is partial and in-frame only. Counted here are over 85,000 clones, around nine tenths occurring once; the ten biggest clones make up more than 1.5%. Material for sequencing was peripheral blood. The receptors were sampled from a woman aged 45-65 years with COVID-19, enrolled during active disease.

The V and J genes are TRBV4-1 and TRBJ1-6; unclear D gene. Looked up from germline, CDR1 is MGHRA and CDR2 is YSYEKL. This CDR3 spans 19 amino acids. Trimming cost V 1 base and J 0 bases, with 16 bases left between them. The CDR3 is CASSQAGTGVSSYNSPLHF. For the CDR3, the DNA is TGCGCCAGCAGCCAAGCTGGAACCGGGGTTAGCTCCTATAATTCACCCCTCCACTTT.

The V and J genes are TRBV5-1 and TRBJ1-6; D remains ambiguous. CDR3 size: 15 residues. CDR1 is SGHRS, CDR2 YFSETQ, per germline. Between the trimmed V and J ends, which lost 3 bases and 7 bases, there was a span of 14 bases. In DNA, the CDR3 is TGCGCCAGCAGCTCGGGTAACACATTGAATTCACCCCTCCACTTT. Translated: CASSSGNTLNSPLHF.

The V and J genes are TRBV5-1 and TRBJ2-2; maybe TRBD1 (5 bases). V was clipped by 6 bases and J by 3 bases, with 12 bases between them. Germline CDR1 reads SGHRS; CDR2 reads YFSETQ. The CDR3 runs to 14 residues. The CDR3 bases are TGCGCCAGCACCCGGCAGGGCGACACCGGGGAGCTGTTTTTT. Translation gives CASTRQGDTGELFF.

The gene calls are TRBV27 and TRBJ1-5; D is perhaps TRBD1 (5 bases). This CDR3 has 16 amino acids. Germline V gives CDR1 MNHEY, CDR2 SMNVEV (reference sequence). The V gene lost 5 bases and the J gene lost 8 bases, with 22 bases spanning the gap. CDR3 nucleotides: TGTGCCAGCAGTCCTGCCCCCGGGGGGGGGAGTAAGCCCCAGCATTTT. As protein: CASSPAPGGGSKPQHF.

This chain uses TRBV7-2 with TRBJ1-1, with 7 bases aligning to TRBD1. Germline V gives CDR1 SGHTA, CDR2 FQGNSA. CDR3 length equals 15 residues. After removal of 5 bases from V and 5 bases from J, the junction contained 11 bases not matched to a gene. The CDR3 sequence is CASSQKYRGGTEAFF. CDR3 bases: TGTGCCAGCAGCCAAAAATACAGGGGAGGAACTGAAGCTTTCTTT.

This chain connects TRBV6-1 to TRBJ2-1; 10 bases are a match to TRBD2. The CDR3 covers 16 residues. Looked up from germline, CDR1 is MNHNS and CDR2 is SASEGT. Trimming cost V 4 bases and J 3 bases; bases outside gene matches: 6. The CDR3 sequence: CASSAASGGYYNEQFF. DNA of the CDR3: TGTGCCAGCAGTGCCGCTAGCGGGGGATACTACAATGAGCAGTTCTTC.

The chain uses TRBV5-5 and TRBJ1-4; the match to TRBD1 covers 12 bases. Germline values: CDR1 SGHKS, CDR2 YYEKEE (reference sequence). The CDR3 runs 17 residues. Unmatched junction bases numbered 12, after V lost 4 bases and J lost 8 bases. The CDR3 sequence: CASSPVGQGARGEKLFF. The CDR3 region has the DNA TGTGCCAGCAGCCCGGTGGGACAGGGGGCGCGAGGGGAAAAACTGTTTTTT.

This chain connects TRBV4-3 to TRBJ1-6; the D gene is possibly TRBD1 (5 bases). From germline, CDR1 is LGHNA and CDR2 YSLEER. CDR3 length: 16 residues. Trimming took 0 bases from V and 9 from J, leaving 15 bases between them. The CDR3 protein is CASSQDSPGQGSPLHF. CDR3 DNA: TGCGCCAGCAGCCAAGATTCACCGGGCCAGGGTTCACCCCTCCACTTT.

The chain couples TRBV27 to TRBJ2-7; D may be TRBD1 (5 bases). CDR3 size: 15 residues. In germline, CDR1 is MNHEY, CDR2 SMNVEV (reference sequence). V was pared by 3 bases and J by 2 bases, with 14 bases between. CDR3 amino acids: CASSFLQARTYEQYF. CDR3 coding DNA: TGTGCCAGCAGTTTTCTACAGGCCCGAACCTACGAGCAGTACTTC.

The V gene is TRBV9, the J gene TRBJ2-1; 14 bases map to TRBD2. CDR3 length: 17 residues. In germline, CDR1 is SGDLS, CDR2 YYNGEE. V trimming: 0 bases; J trimming: 10 bases; junction bases outside the gene matches: 9. Written as DNA, the CDR3 is TGTGCCAGCAGCGTAGGTAGCGGACTAGCGGGGGGCCCCGAGCAGTTCTTC. Amino acid sequence: CASSVGSGLAGGPEQFF.

The gene calls are TRBV19 and TRBJ2-1; 15 positions agree with TRBD2. Trimming at V came to 5 bases and at J to 10 bases, leaving 9 bases not matched to a gene. This CDR3 comprises 16 residues. From germline, CDR1 is LNHDA and CDR2 SQIVND (reference sequence). The chain's CDR3 is CASSSRTSGGAGEQFF. For the CDR3, the DNA is TGTGCCAGTAGTTCCCGGACTAGCGGGGGGGCGGGAGAGCAGTTCTTC.

The chain couples TRBV29-1 to TRBJ1-2, with 9 bases identical to TRBD1. J was trimmed by 4 bases and V by 3 bases; bases with no gene match: 0. The germline gives CDR1 SQVTM, CDR2 ANQGSEA. There are 12 residues in the CDR3. CDR3 DNA sequence: TGCAGCGTTGAGGACAGGGGCTATGGCTACACCTTC. Its translation is CSVEDRGYGYTF.

The V and J genes are TRBV18 and TRBJ1-1; the D gene is possibly TRBD1 (6 bases). Between the trimmed V and J ends, which lost 5 bases and 1 base, there was a span of 8 bases. Per germline, CDR1 KGHSH and CDR2 LQKENI. The CDR3 loop spans 13 amino acids. The DNA for the CDR3 is TGTGCCAGCTCATTGGACAGGAACACTGAAGCTTTCTTT. Translating gives CASSLDRNTEAFF. The whole variable domain, filled in from reference TRBV18 and TRBJ1-1, reads NAGVMQNPRHLVRRRGQEARLRCSPMKGHSHVYWYRQLPEEGLKFMVYLQKENIIDESGMPKERFSAEFPKEGPSILRIQQVVRGDSAAYFCASSLDRNTEAFFGQGTRLTVV.

The CDR3 loop is CATSVPGGTEAFF. The CDR3 DNA is TGTGCCACTTCGGTTCCGGGGGGGACTGAAGCTTTCTTT. The chain recombines TRBV2 with TRBJ1-1, with D possibly matching TRBD1 (5 bases). V lost 10 bases, J lost 5 bases, and 17 bases lay in between. Germline V gene data show CDR1 as SNHLY and CDR2 as FYNNEI. The CDR3 runs 13 residues.

The CDR3 bases are TGTGCCAGCAGCGGAACAGGGACTGAAGCTTTCTTT. Translating gives CASSGTGTEAFF. The gene calls are TRBV9 and TRBJ1-1; possibly TRBD1 for D (6 bases). The germline V gene has CDR1 SGDLS and CDR2 YYNGEE. There are 12 residues in the CDR3. The V end was cut by 3 bases, the J end by 5 bases, with 8 bases between.

The V and J genes are TRBV27 and TRBJ1-5; tentative D call: TRBD1 (6 bases). The CDR3 loop spans 15 amino acids. V lost 6 bases and J 7 bases, leaving 19 bases between the germline ends. Germline CDR1 is MNHEY and CDR2 is SMNVEV (reference sequence). The CDR3 reads CASRPSGGQGQPQHF. CDR3 sequence (DNA): TGTGCCAGCAGACCCTCGGGGGGGCAGGGCCAGCCCCAGCATTTT.

The rearrangement links TRBV5-4 to TRBJ1-1; no definite D call. Trimming shortened V by 1 base and J by 5 bases, and 12 bases separated the two germline ends. In germline, CDR1 is SGHNT, CDR2 YYREEE (reference sequence). CDR3 length: 14 amino acids. The chain's CDR3 is CASSLMRGQTEAFF. DNA for the CDR3: TGTGCCAGCAGCTTGATGCGGGGTCAGACTGAAGCTTTCTTT.

The V gene is TRBV5-1, the J gene TRBJ1-2, with a possible D match to TRBD1 (5 bases). The CDR3 is 13 residues long. The V and J ends lost 4 bases and 8 bases respectively, with 15 bases between them. Per germline, CDR1 SGHRS and CDR2 YFSETQ. CDR3 protein: CASSPGGSQGYTF. CDR3 coding DNA: TGCGCCAGCAGCCCCGGGGGGTCTCAAGGCTACACCTTC.

The V gene is TRBV19, the J gene TRBJ1-2, with 8 bases lining up with TRBD1. V lost 6 bases to trimming and J lost 3 bases; unmatched junction nucleotides: 12. CDR1 and CDR2 from the germline V gene are LNHDA and SQIVND (reference sequence). The CDR3 has 16 amino acids. CDR3 protein: CASSSRRQGQDYGYTF. The CDR3 DNA sequence: TGTGCCAGTAGCTCTAGGCGACAGGGACAGGACTATGGCTACACCTTC.

This clone is medium-sized in the sample. V is TRBV6-6 and J is TRBJ2-1; 7 nucleotides match TRBD1. Germline-derived CDR1 and CDR2 are MNHNY and SVGAGI (reference sequence). With 4 bases clipped from V and 9 bases from J, the junction kept 9 bases outside the gene matches. The CDR3 is made up of 14 amino acids. CDR3 sequence (DNA): TGTGCCAGCAGTTCAGCCCCCGACAGGGCTGAGCAGTTCTTC. Protein: CASSSAPDRAEQFF.